The 23 T cell receptor beta chains below all came from one sample that was sequenced in a study of T cells in Graves' hyperthyroidism and ophthalmopathy. TCR beta CDR3 regions were amplified from RNA transcripts. Initially, a first-round RT-PCR of the TCR CDR3 employed the HTBI primer set. One entry per CDR3 protein results from TCRdb running MiXCR on the multiplex PCR reads. The repertoire holds 500,000 to 650,000 distinct CDR3 sequences, with roughly 15% as singletons. Sequencing input: blood. Receptors originate from a woman between 45 and 60 years old with Graves' ophthalmopathy.

This clonotype was recorded a few times. The genes are TRBV5-4 and TRBJ2-5, with 9 bases matching TRBD2. V trimming: 0 bases; J trimming: 6 bases; junction bases outside the gene matches: 6. Germline V gene data show CDR1 as SGHNT and CDR2 as YYREEE (reference sequence). The CDR3 is 15 amino acids. The CDR3, as DNA: TGTGCCAGCAGCTTGGCCGGGACTAGCACGCAGACCCAGTACTTC. Amino acid sequence: CASSLAGTSTQTQYF.

There are a few counts of this clonotype. The chain is built from TRBV9 and TRBJ2-7; 7 nucleotides agree with TRBD1. The V gene's germline CDR1 is SGDLS and CDR2 YYNGEE. The CDR3 contains 11 residues. V lost 3 bases to trimming and J lost 9 bases; unmatched junction nucleotides: 3. The CDR3 region is CASSGQGGQYF. The CDR3 DNA follows: TGTGCCAGCAGCGGACAGGGCGGGCAGTACTTC.

This clonotype came up many times. The chain has TRBV4-3 and TRBJ2-7; D is unclear. The CDR3 has 13 residues. V lost 0 bases and J 3 bases, leaving 6 bases between the germline ends. Germline-derived CDR1 and CDR2 are LGHNA and YSLEER. In DNA form, the CDR3 reads TGCGCCAGCAGCCAAGAGGAACACTACGAGCAGTACTTC. Protein: CASSQEEHYEQYF.

The chain carries TRBV5-1 and TRBJ2-1; 14 nucleotides align to TRBD2. This CDR3 has 15 amino acids. The germline CDR1 and CDR2 sequences are SGHRS and YFSETQ. CDR3 in DNA: TGCGCTAGCGGGGGACTAGCGGGAGCCCCCGGTGAGCAGTTCTTC. Its translation is CASGGLAGAPGEQFF. The complete variable domain, with remaining parts taken from reference TRBV5-1 and TRBJ2-1, reads KAGVTQTPRYLIKTRGQQVTLSCSPISGHRSVSWYQQTPGQGLQFLFEYFSETQRNKGNFPGRFSGRQFSNSRSEMNVSTLELGDSALYLCASGGLAGAPGEQFFGPGTRLTVL.

This clonotype was recorded at least ten times. V and J are TRBV3-1 and TRBJ2-2; 7 bases match TRBD1. J gave up 2 bases and V 1 base, and 1 base lay outside the gene matches. Germline V lookup: CDR1 LGHDT, CDR2 YNNKEL (reference sequence). There are 15 residues in the CDR3. The DNA of the CDR3 is TGTGCCAGCAGCCAAGGGACAGGTAACACCGGGGAGCTGTTTTTT. Its translation: CASSQGTGNTGELFF. Full variable domain (remainder filled in from reference TRBV3-1 and TRBJ2-2): DTAVSQTPKYLVTQMGNDKSIKCEQNLGHDTMYWYKQDSKKFLKIMFSYNNKELIINETVPNRFSPKSPDKAHLNLHINSLELGDSAVYFCASSQGTGNTGELFFGEGSRLTVL.

This clonotype turned up a few times. The DNA of the CDR3 is TGTGCCTGGAGGCCCCCCGTTGGGGGGCGCTCCTACAATGAGCAGTTCTTC. Its translation: CAWRPPVGGRSYNEQFF. The genes are TRBV30 and TRBJ2-1, with D possibly being TRBD1 or TRBD2 (6 bases each). Looked up from germline, CDR1 is GTSNPN and CDR2 is SVGIG (reference sequence). The CDR3 has 17 amino acids. Trimming removed 3 bases from V and 0 bases from J, with 18 bases in between.

V is TRBV19 and J is TRBJ1-4; 9 positions match TRBD1. The CDR3 consists of 14 residues. Trimming removed 5 bases from V and 6 bases from J; junction bases left unmatched: 4. Germline V CDR1 and CDR2: LNHDA, SQIVND (reference sequence). CDR3: CASSRTGADEKLFF. The CDR3 DNA reads TGTGCCAGTAGTCGGACAGGGGCCGATGAAAAACTGTTTTTT.

This clonotype was counted many times. The J gene is TRBJ2-1, the V gene TRBV12-5; D is perhaps TRBD1 (8 bases). Germline CDR1 LGHNT, CDR2 FRNRAP. Between the trimmed V and J ends, which lost 3 bases and 3 bases, there was a span of 12 bases. The CDR3 is made up of 15 amino acids. The CDR3 DNA follows: TGTGCTAGTGGTTTACAGGGGGGGATCTACAATGAGCAGTTCTTC. Its protein product is CASGLQGGIYNEQFF.

The CDR3 reads CASSQDFRGGNNEQFF. The CDR3 bases are TGCGCCAGCAGCCAAGATTTCCGCGGGGGCAACAATGAGCAGTTCTTC. The chain carries TRBV4-3 and TRBJ2-1, with D possibly matching TRBD2 (7 bases). This CDR3 spans 16 amino acids. Germline V gene sequence: CDR1 LGHNA, CDR2 YSLEER. The ends were cut back, 0 bases at V and 5 bases at J, with 14 bases in the middle.

This clonotype was seen a few times. The gene calls are TRBV24-1 and TRBJ2-3; no clear D gene. Trimming took 5 bases from V and 0 from J, leaving 8 bases between them. Germline lookup yields CDR1 KGHDR and CDR2 SFDVKD. CDR3 size: 14 residues. The CDR3 protein is CATSASSSTDTQYF. CDR3 DNA sequence: TGTGCCACCAGTGCGTCGTCGAGCACAGATACGCAGTATTTT.

This chain connects TRBV5-4 to TRBJ2-7, with 7 bases lining up with TRBD2. The CDR3 contains 14 residues. Germline V gives CDR1 SGHNT, CDR2 YYREEE (reference sequence). J was trimmed by 7 bases and V by 2 bases; bases with no gene match: 9. The CDR3 DNA reads TGTGCCAGCAGCTTACGGCGGGAGCCCGGGGAGCAGTACTTC. It codes for CASSLRREPGEQYF. Supplemented by reference TRBV5-4 and TRBJ2-7, the full variable domain reads ETGVTQSPTHLIKTRGQQVTLRCSSQSGHNTVSWYQQALGQGPQFIFQYYREEENGRGNFPPRFSGLQFPNYSSELNVNALELDDSALYLCASSLRREPGEQYFGPGTRLTVT.

There are many counts of this clonotype. The chain is built from TRBV28 and TRBJ2-3, with TRBD2 identical over 7 bases. CDR1 MDHEN and CDR2 SYDVKM come from the germline V gene. The V segment lost 2 bases and the J segment 2 bases; nucleotides outside the gene matches: 10. The CDR3 is made up of 17 amino acids. The CDR3, as DNA: TGTGCCAGCAGTTTAGATCTAGCGGACCAACACACAGATACGCAGTATTTT. It specifies CASSLDLADQHTDTQYF.

This clonotype was observed a few times. The chain combines TRBV27 with TRBJ2-2; TRBD2 matches 8 bases. This CDR3 has 16 residues. CDR1 is MNHEY, CDR2 SMNVEV, per germline (reference sequence). V trimming: 6 bases; J trimming: 7 bases; junction bases outside the gene matches: 13. As DNA, the CDR3 is TGTGCCAGCAGCCCTCAGAGCGGGAGTTTCGTCGGGGAGCTGTTTTTT. Residues: CASSPQSGSFVGELFF.

This clonotype occurred many times. The V gene is TRBV20-1, the J gene TRBJ2-7; D call uncertain. Germline loops: CDR1 DFQATT, CDR2 SNEGSKA (reference sequence). This CDR3 spans 14 amino acids. V was clipped by 6 bases and J by 3 bases, with 18 bases between them. For the CDR3, the DNA is TGCAGTGCCGAAGGCGGCGGTTTGTACTACGAGCAGTACTTC. Protein: CSAEGGGLYYEQYF.

This clonotype was recorded at least ten times. CDR3 coding DNA: TGCAGTGCTAGAGATCTAGCGGGACACAGCACAGATACGCAGTATTTT. Translation gives CSARDLAGHSTDTQYF. V gene TRBV20-1 combines with J gene TRBJ2-3; 9 nucleotides agree with TRBD2. The CDR3 extends over 16 amino acids. The germline gives CDR1 DFQATT, CDR2 SNEGSKA (reference sequence). The V gene end was trimmed by 0 bases and the J gene end by 0 bases; junction bases not matched to a gene: 4.

This clonotype came up many times. The V call is TRBV12-3 or TRBV12-4, the J call TRBJ2-7; D not certain. Trimming pared 4 bases from V and 5 bases from J, leaving 9 bases between. This CDR3 is 12 amino acids long. In DNA form, the CDR3 reads TGTGCCAGCAGTTACGACCTGAACGAGCAGTACTTC. Translation: CASSYDLNEQYF.

This clonotype was seen many times. The V call is TRBV28, the J call TRBJ2-1; 8 nucleotides align to TRBD2. The CDR3 extends over 15 amino acids. The V gene's germline CDR1 is MDHEN and CDR2 SYDVKM. J lost 5 bases, V lost 4 bases, and 7 bases had no gene match. DNA of the CDR3: TGTGCCAGCAGTTCTCCGGCACTAGCGGACAATGAGCAGTTCTTC. Protein sequence: CASSSPALADNEQFF.

The sample holds many counts of this clonotype. The chain uses TRBV14 and TRBJ2-1, with 7 bases aligning to TRBD2. V gave up 1 base and J gave up 3 bases; unmatched junction bases: 6. Germline CDR1 reads SGHDN; CDR2 reads FVKESK. The CDR3 is 16 residues long. The CDR3 region is CASSQGLASYYNEQFF. The CDR3 DNA sequence: TGTGCCAGCAGCCAAGGACTAGCTAGCTACTACAATGAGCAGTTCTTC. Looking up the rest from reference TRBV14 and TRBJ2-1 gives the full variable domain: EAGVTQFPSHSVIEKGQTVTLRCDPISGHDNLYWYRRVMGKEIKFLLHFVKESKQDESGMPNNRFLAERTGGTYSTLKVQPAELEDSGVYFCASSQGLASYYNEQFFGPGTRLTVL.

This clonotype was observed many times. The chain uses TRBV18 and TRBJ1-4; D possibly corresponds to TRBD1 (6 bases). This CDR3 is built from 15 residues. CDR1 is KGHSH, CDR2 LQKENI, per germline. V gave up 3 bases and J gave up 6 bases, with 14 bases separating them. CDR3 nucleotide sequence: TGTGCCAGCTCACCCTCTTTCGCAGGGGATGAAAAACTGTTTTTT. Translating it yields CASSPSFAGDEKLFF.

Ten or more counts support this clonotype. V usage is TRBV28 and J usage is TRBJ2-7, with D possibly matching TRBD2 (6 bases). This CDR3 has 13 amino acids. CDR1 MDHEN and CDR2 SYDVKM come from the germline V gene. The V end was cut by 6 bases, the J end by 4 bases, with 13 bases between. The CDR3 region is CASSSGLRYEQYF. The CDR3 nucleotides read TGTGCCAGCAGCTCGGGACTTCGGTACGAGCAGTACTTC.

Points on this clonotype: A read error is possible here, since a much larger clone lies one base away. The chain combines TRBV28 with TRBJ2-3; 9 bases line up with TRBD2. Trimming at V came to 3 bases and at J to 0 bases, leaving 10 bases not matched to a gene. The CDR3 length is 18 residues. Germline CDR1 and CDR2: MDHEN and SYDVKM. CDR3 nucleotides: TGTGCCAGCAGTTTTCCTGGTAGCGGGAGTCAGAGCACAGATACGCAGTATTTT. Amino acid sequence: CASSFPGSGSQSTDTQYF.

This clonotype showed up just a few times. The V gene is TRBV6-7, the J gene TRBJ2-1; 11 positions match TRBD2. TRBV6-7 is noted as an ORF with a role that remains uncertain. Unmatched junction bases numbered 11, after V lost 4 bases and J lost 0 bases. The CDR3 sequence is 19 residues long. CDR3 DNA sequence: TGTGCCAGCAGTTCGTGCGTTCTAGCGGGAGGTACCTCCTACAATGAGCAGTTCTTC. This codes for CASSSCVLAGGTSYNEQFF.

This clonotype was seen ten or more times. V and J are TRBV6-2 or TRBV6-3 and TRBJ2-5; 9 bases are shared with TRBD2. Germline V gene sequence: CDR1 MNHEY, CDR2 SVGEGT. The CDR3 consists of 15 residues. V gave up 5 bases and J gave up 4 bases; unmatched junction bases: 8. CDR3 residues: CASSTITAGGETQYF. The CDR3 DNA reads as TGTGCCAGCAGTACCATAACAGCGGGAGGAGAGACCCAGTACTTC.